This is a list of T cell receptor beta chains from one sample in a study of post-analysis software for immune sequencing data. TCRdb recomputed calls from the PCR reads with MiXCR, one row per CDR3 protein. The sample carries some 500,000 distinct CDR3 sequences, 40% to 55% recorded once. Sequenced material: blood. The receptors were gathered from a girl aged 5-17 years with multiple sclerosis. Both conserved end residues are part of each CDR3. Fields, in order: V gene, clone size, CDR3 length, J gene, D gene, CDR3 DNA, CDR3 protein. A D gene is named only where the DNA matches it firmly. The size of a clone is reported for some rows only, either as once, few or many, or as a class for expanded clones.

v_call: TRBV14
clone_size: NA
cdr3_length: 13
j_call: TRBJ1-1
d_call: NA
cdr3_nt: TGTGCCAGCAGCCAAGCGTGGAACACTGAAGCTTTCTTT
cdr3_aa: CASSQAWNTEAFF

v_call: TRBV7-2
clone_size: few
cdr3_length: 13
j_call: TRBJ2-1
d_call: NA
cdr3_nt: TGTGCCAGCAGCTTATCCTGGGACAATGAGCAGTTCTTC
cdr3_aa: CASSLSWDNEQFF

v_call: TRBV20-1
clone_size: NA
cdr3_length: 12
j_call: TRBJ1-2
d_call: TRBD1
cdr3_nt: TGCAGTGCTAGTGGGGACAGCCGGGGCTACACCTTC
cdr3_aa: CSASGDSRGYTF

v_call: TRBV7-9
clone_size: many
cdr3_length: 14
j_call: TRBJ2-7
d_call: TRBD2
cdr3_nt: TGTGCCAGCAGCACAACTAGCGGGACCTACGAGCAGTACTTC
cdr3_aa: CASSTTSGTYEQYF

v_call: TRBV4-1
clone_size: NA
cdr3_length: 14
j_call: TRBJ1-2
d_call: TRBD1
cdr3_nt: TGCGCCAGCAGCCGGACAGGGGCCATCTATTGCTACACCTTC
cdr3_aa: CASSRTGAIYCYTF

v_call: TRBV9
clone_size: NA
cdr3_length: 12
j_call: TRBJ1-1
d_call: TRBD1
cdr3_nt: TGTGCCAGCAGCGCCCGGGACAGTGAAGCTTTCTTT
cdr3_aa: CASSARDSEAFF

v_call: TRBV12-3/TRBV12-4
clone_size: NA
cdr3_length: 16
j_call: TRBJ2-6
d_call: TRBD1
cdr3_nt: TGTGCCAGCAGACGGACAGGAACCAGTGGGGCCAACGTCCGGACTTTC
cdr3_aa: CASRRTGTSGANVRTF

v_call: TRBV5-1
clone_size: few
cdr3_length: 14
j_call: TRBJ2-7
d_call: NA
cdr3_nt: TGCGCCAGCAGCCCTGGGACTTTCTCCTACGAGCAGTACTTC
cdr3_aa: CASSPGTFSYEQYF

v_call: TRBV28
clone_size: NA
cdr3_length: 12
j_call: TRBJ1-2
d_call: NA
cdr3_nt: TGTGCCAGCAGTTTAGGGGGGCATGGCTACACCTTC
cdr3_aa: CASSLGGHGYTF

v_call: TRBV20-1
clone_size: NA
cdr3_length: 14
j_call: TRBJ1-5
d_call: TRBD1
cdr3_nt: TGCAGTGCTCGGGGGGACAGGGGAAATCAGCCCCAGCATTTT
cdr3_aa: CSARGDRGNQPQHF

v_call: TRBV5-1
clone_size: NA
cdr3_length: 15
j_call: TRBJ2-7
d_call: TRBD2
cdr3_nt: TGCGCCAGCAGCCGGTGGGGGGGGAGCTCCTACGAGCAGTACTTC
cdr3_aa: CASSRWGGSSYEQYF

v_call: TRBV3-1
clone_size: NA
cdr3_length: 14
j_call: TRBJ2-4
d_call: NA
cdr3_nt: TGTGCCAGCAGCCAAAACACAGGGACGGGGGAGCAGTACTTC
cdr3_aa: CASSQNTGTGEQYF

v_call: TRBV27
clone_size: few
cdr3_length: 15
j_call: TRBJ2-7
d_call: TRBD1
cdr3_nt: TGTGCCAGCAGTTTCGCCAGGGGGCGCGGGGACGAGCAGTACTTC
cdr3_aa: CASSFARGRGDEQYF

v_call: TRBV10-3
clone_size: few
cdr3_length: 14
j_call: TRBJ2-5
d_call: TRBD1
cdr3_nt: TGTGCCATCAGTGGGGACAGGGATCAAGAGACCCAGTACTTC
cdr3_aa: CAISGDRDQETQYF

v_call: TRBV4-3
clone_size: few
cdr3_length: 16
j_call: TRBJ2-4
d_call: NA
cdr3_nt: TGCGCCAGCAGCCAAGAACCTGATGAGGCCAAAAACATTCAGTACTTC
cdr3_aa: CASSQEPDEAKNIQYF

v_call: TRBV7-2
clone_size: NA
cdr3_length: 14
j_call: TRBJ1-5
d_call: NA
cdr3_nt: TGTGCCAGCAGCTGGACAGAAGCTAATCAGCCCCAGCATTTT
cdr3_aa: CASSWTEANQPQHF

v_call: TRBV29-1
clone_size: NA
cdr3_length: 16
j_call: TRBJ1-4
d_call: TRBD1
cdr3_nt: TGCAGCGTTGAAGCGGCCAGGGGGCCGGGGAGTGAAAAACTGTTTTTT
cdr3_aa: CSVEAARGPGSEKLFF

v_call: TRBV7-3
clone_size: few
cdr3_length: 13
j_call: TRBJ1-6
d_call: NA
cdr3_nt: TGTGCCAGCAGGATAGACCCCGATTCACCCCTCCACTTT
cdr3_aa: CASRIDPDSPLHF

v_call: TRBV5-1
clone_size: NA
cdr3_length: 11
j_call: TRBJ2-7
d_call: NA
cdr3_nt: TGCGCCAGCAGCGTCCCCGGTAAGCAGTACTTC
cdr3_aa: CASSVPGKQYF

v_call: TRBV13
clone_size: NA
cdr3_length: 15
j_call: TRBJ2-1
d_call: NA
cdr3_nt: TGTACCAGCAGCCCTCCGGTAGGTTTAAGAGATGAGCAGTTCTTC
cdr3_aa: CTSSPPVGLRDEQFF

v_call: TRBV7-2
clone_size: many
cdr3_length: 14
j_call: TRBJ1-2
d_call: TRBD1
cdr3_nt: TGTGCCAGCAGCCCTCCAGGGGGAATCTATGGCTACACCTTC
cdr3_aa: CASSPPGGIYGYTF

v_call: TRBV28
clone_size: NA
cdr3_length: 11
j_call: TRBJ1-1
d_call: NA
cdr3_nt: TGTGCCAGCAGCCTACCCTCTGAAGCTTTCTTT
cdr3_aa: CASSLPSEAFF

v_call: TRBV28
clone_size: few
cdr3_length: 15
j_call: TRBJ2-7
d_call: NA
cdr3_nt: TGTGCCAGCAGCGGAAAACGGTCGAGCTCCTACGAGCAGTACTTC
cdr3_aa: CASSGKRSSSYEQYF

v_call: TRBV7-3
clone_size: once
cdr3_length: 15
j_call: TRBJ2-1
d_call: NA
cdr3_nt: TGTGCCGGCAGCTTTGGGGTGGGCACAAACAATGAGCAGTTCTTC
cdr3_aa: CAGSFGVGTNNEQFF

v_call: TRBV10-3
clone_size: NA
cdr3_length: 16
j_call: TRBJ2-1
d_call: TRBD2
cdr3_nt: TGTGCCATCAGTGAGTCCGTAGCGGGAGGGCGGATTGAGCAGTTCTTC
cdr3_aa: CAISESVAGGRIEQFF

v_call: TRBV7-9
clone_size: NA
cdr3_length: 15
j_call: TRBJ1-2
d_call: NA
cdr3_nt: TGTGCCAGCAGATTCGGACACAAGGAGGACTATGGCTACACCTTC
cdr3_aa: CASRFGHKEDYGYTF

v_call: TRBV20-1
clone_size: many
cdr3_length: 13
j_call: TRBJ2-1
d_call: TRBD2
cdr3_nt: TGCAGTGCTAGCGGGAGGGCCTACAATGAGCAGTTCTTC
cdr3_aa: CSASGRAYNEQFF

v_call: TRBV29-1
clone_size: NA
cdr3_length: 13
j_call: TRBJ2-7
d_call: TRBD1
cdr3_nt: TGCAGCGCCGAGGGGACAGAGTCCTACGAGCAGTACTTC
cdr3_aa: CSAEGTESYEQYF

v_call: TRBV13
clone_size: NA
cdr3_length: 15
j_call: TRBJ2-7
d_call: NA
cdr3_nt: TGTGCCAGCAGCTTAGGAGTGGAAACAGGCTACGAGCAGTACTTC
cdr3_aa: CASSLGVETGYEQYF

v_call: TRBV24-1
clone_size: few
cdr3_length: 15
j_call: TRBJ2-5
d_call: NA
cdr3_nt: TGTGCCACCAGTGCCCCGGGACCCACGGCAGAGACCCAGTACTTC
cdr3_aa: CATSAPGPTAETQYF

v_call: TRBV27
clone_size: few
cdr3_length: 16
j_call: TRBJ2-7
d_call: TRBD1
cdr3_nt: TGTGCCAGCAGTTCTTCCCGGGACAGGGCGACCTACGAGCAGTACTTC
cdr3_aa: CASSSSRDRATYEQYF

v_call: TRBV24-1
clone_size: few
cdr3_length: 16
j_call: TRBJ2-1
d_call: TRBD2
cdr3_nt: TGTGCCACCAGTGACACCACCGGGGGGGACGGCAATGAGCAGTTCTTC
cdr3_aa: CATSDTTGGDGNEQFF